The subject of this entry is one T cell receptor beta chain. TCRdb redid the calling of the reads with MiXCR, one entry per CDR3 protein. The sample includes approximately 500,000 distinct CDR3 sequences, 16% of them seen just once. This entry comes from a study of T cell repertoires in cytomegalovirus infection. Study at large: Public signatures in TCR beta pointed to CMV infection and matching HLA type.

The CDR3 is 14 residues long. The V gene's germline CDR1 is MDHEN and CDR2 SYDVKM. Trimming took off 3 bases at V and 6 bases at J, with 14 bases between the two ends. Sequenced input: CD8+ T cells from PBMCs. The genes are TRBV28 and TRBJ1-2; tentatively, D is TRBD1 (6 bases). The sequence was obtained from a human donor in good health (CMV status not recorded). Some clones in this sample may be carry-over from other donors' samples. CDR3 bases: TGTGCCAGCAGTTTGATCTCAGGGGAGGATGGCTACACCTTC. Its translation is CASSLISGEDGYTF.